This T cell receptor beta chain was recovered during a study of PD-1 blockade in classical Hodgkin lymphoma. Relapse after autologous stem cell transplantation occurred in every patient, and brentuximab vedotin exposure varied. Best responses included complete response and partial response; otherwise, the best response was progressive disease. Assay used: immunoSEQ multiplex PCR; TCRdb lists only in-frame clones, some missing. Here the sample spans 5,500 to 8,500 clones, roughly 86% being singletons. CDR3 length: 16 amino acids. V lost 0 bases, J lost 8 bases, and 20 bases lay in between. Germline-derived CDR1 and CDR2 are SGHRS and YFSETQ. A word on this clone: Its antigen is not known.

Study-level results: Whoever responded completely had baseline diversity much like that seen in newly diagnosed patients. The drivers behind the repertoire differences, possibly disease activity or prior therapy, remain undefined.

The sequence was obtained from a human donor with classical Hodgkin lymphoma. The starting material was peripheral blood mononuclear cells (PBMCs), obtained at baseline. The chain carries TRBV5-1 and TRBJ1-2; TRBD1 is a possible D gene (5 bases). CDR3 DNA sequence: TGCGCCAGCAGCTTGGGGGCGTCGGGTGGGGCTGACGGCTACACCTTC. Its translation: CASSLGASGGADGYTF.